This record concerns one T cell receptor beta chain sequence. Its antigen remains unknown. The data derive from a study of OX40 agonist ivuxolimab in advanced cancers. Germline CDR1 is KGHSH and CDR2 is LQKENI. The CDR3 sequence is 17 residues long. V shed 5 bases and J 1 base; nucleotides not matched to a gene: 12. Whole-study results and caveats: Normalized expansion of T-cell clones was also low for some nonresponders. Among the lowest peripheral clonal expansion occurred in 0.1-3.0 mg/kg partial responders. Antigen specificity was not determined for the expanded peripheral T cells.

Assay used: immunoSEQ multiplex PCR; TCRdb lists only in-frame clones, some missing. The sample includes under 110,000 clones, less than 95% of them seen just once. The sequence was collected from an adult with an advanced solid tumor such as melanoma, head and neck, liver or kidney cancer. The rearrangement uses TRBV18 and TRBJ2-7, with 9 bases aligning to TRBD1. The sequenced sample was CD4+ or CD8+ T cells sorted from blood, obtained in a trial of the OX40 agonist ivuxolimab. Here the CDR3 reads CASSAGTGRLGSYEQYF. CDR3 in DNA: TGTGCCAGCTCAGCAGGGACAGGGAGATTGGGATCCTACGAGCAGTACTTC. Drawing the rest from reference TRBV18 and TRBJ2-7, the complete variable domain is NAGVMQNPRHLVRRRGQEARLRCSPMKGHSHVYWYRQLPEEGLKFMVYLQKENIIDESGMPKERFSAEFPKEGPSILRIQQVVRGDSAAYFCASSAGTGRLGSYEQYFGPGTRLTVT.